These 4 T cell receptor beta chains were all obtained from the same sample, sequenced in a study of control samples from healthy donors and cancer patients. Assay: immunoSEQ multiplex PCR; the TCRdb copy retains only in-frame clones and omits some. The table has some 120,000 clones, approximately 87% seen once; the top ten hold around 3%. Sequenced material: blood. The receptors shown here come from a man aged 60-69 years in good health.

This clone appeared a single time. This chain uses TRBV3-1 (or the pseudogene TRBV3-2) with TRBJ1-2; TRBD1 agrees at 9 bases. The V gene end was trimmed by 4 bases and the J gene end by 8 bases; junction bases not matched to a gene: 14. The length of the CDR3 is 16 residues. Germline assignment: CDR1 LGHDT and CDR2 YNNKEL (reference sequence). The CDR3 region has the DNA TGTGCCAGCAGCCGTGGTCTGGGGGGGACAGGGTTCGGCTACACCTTC. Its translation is CASSRGLGGTGFGYTF.

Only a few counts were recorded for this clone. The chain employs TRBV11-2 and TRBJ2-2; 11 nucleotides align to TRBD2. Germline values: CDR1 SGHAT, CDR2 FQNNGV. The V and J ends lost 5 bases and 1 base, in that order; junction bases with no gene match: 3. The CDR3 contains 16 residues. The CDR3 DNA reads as TGTGCCAGCAGCGTCACTAGCGGGAGGAACACCGGGGAGCTGTTTTTT. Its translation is CASSVTSGRNTGELFF.

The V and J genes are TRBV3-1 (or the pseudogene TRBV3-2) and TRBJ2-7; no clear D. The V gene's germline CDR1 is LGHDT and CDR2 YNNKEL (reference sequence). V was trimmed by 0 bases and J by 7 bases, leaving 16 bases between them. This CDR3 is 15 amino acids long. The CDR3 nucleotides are TGTGCCAGCAGCCAAGACCCCTCGGAGTATAGGGAGCAGTACTTC. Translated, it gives CASSQDPSEYREQYF.

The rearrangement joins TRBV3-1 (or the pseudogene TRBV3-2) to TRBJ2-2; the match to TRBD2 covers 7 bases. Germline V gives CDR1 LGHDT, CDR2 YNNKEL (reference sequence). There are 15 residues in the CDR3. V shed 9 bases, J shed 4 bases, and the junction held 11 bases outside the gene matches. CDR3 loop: CASGTAGVLTGELFF. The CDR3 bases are TGTGCCAGTGGGACTGCGGGGGTGCTCACCGGGGAGCTGTTTTTT.